This TCR beta chain is from a study of blood T cell repertoires in COVID-19. The junction had 5 bases not matched to a gene; V was cut back by 5 bases and J by 7 bases. CDR3 size: 14 residues. Germline values: CDR1 LNHDA, CDR2 SQIVND (reference sequence). Notes on this clone: This CDR3 is also generated by other DNA sequences in the sample.

The table came from immunoSEQ multiplex PCR; TCRdb's copy has only in-frame clones and leaves some out. The sample records 200,000 to 250,000 clones, about 86% being singletons. The gene calls are TRBV19 and TRBJ1-2, with 12 bases aligning to TRBD1. The material sequenced was PBMCs or T cells enriched from blood (not recorded which). The receptor was derived from a woman aged 40-49 years with acute COVID-19. The CDR3 bases are TGTGCCAGTAGTTCGGGACAGGGGGCTGGTGGCTACACCTTC. Amino acids: CASSSGQGAGGYTF.